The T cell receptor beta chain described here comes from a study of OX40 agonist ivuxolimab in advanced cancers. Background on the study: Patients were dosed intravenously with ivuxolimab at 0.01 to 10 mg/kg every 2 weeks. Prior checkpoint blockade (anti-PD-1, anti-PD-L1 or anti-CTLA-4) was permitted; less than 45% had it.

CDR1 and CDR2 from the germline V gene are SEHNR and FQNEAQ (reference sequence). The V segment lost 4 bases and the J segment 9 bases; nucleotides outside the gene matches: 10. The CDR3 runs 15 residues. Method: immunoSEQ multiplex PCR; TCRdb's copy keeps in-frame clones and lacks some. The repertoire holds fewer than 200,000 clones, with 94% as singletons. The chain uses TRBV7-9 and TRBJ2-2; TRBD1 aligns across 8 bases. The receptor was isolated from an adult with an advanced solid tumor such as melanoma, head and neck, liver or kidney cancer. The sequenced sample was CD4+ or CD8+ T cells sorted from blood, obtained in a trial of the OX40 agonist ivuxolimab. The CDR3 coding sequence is TGTGCCAGCAGCTCAATGGGACAGGCTTCGTGGGAGCTGTTTTTT. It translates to CASSSMGQASWELFF.